One and the same sample provided the 29 T cell receptor beta chains below, sequenced in a study of blood T cell repertoires in COVID-19. TCRdb's table, derived via immunoSEQ multiplex PCR, lists solely in-frame clones and lacks some. The sample consists of 200,000 to 250,000 clones, about 83% of them appearing once. Specimen: peripheral blood. These receptors all stem from a woman between 50 and 59 years old with acute or convalescent COVID-19.

The V call is TRBV5-6, the J call TRBJ2-5, with 12 bases lining up with TRBD1. The CDR3 spans 15 residues. Unmatched junction bases numbered 3, after V lost 2 bases and J lost 4 bases. In germline, CDR1 is SGHDT, CDR2 YYEEEE. The chain's CDR3 is CASSFGDRGRETQYF. The CDR3 DNA is TGTGCCAGCAGCTTTGGGGACAGGGGGCGAGAGACCCAGTACTTC.

This clone was detected a few times. The chain combines TRBV28 with TRBJ2-1, with TRBD1 identical over 7 bases. Germline V lookup: CDR1 MDHEN, CDR2 SYDVKM. The CDR3 spans 16 residues. Unmatched junction bases numbered 12, after V lost 3 bases and J lost 7 bases. This CDR3 reads CASSLVGQQKGNEQFF. As DNA, the CDR3 is TGTGCCAGCAGTTTGGTGGGACAGCAAAAAGGAAATGAGCAGTTCTTC.

This sequence joins TRBV6-5 and TRBJ1-2; 8 nucleotides line up with TRBD1. The ends lost 7 bases at V and 8 bases at J; junction bases unmatched: 9. Germline lookup yields CDR1 MNHEY and CDR2 SVGAGI. The CDR3 sequence is 13 residues long. CDR3 bases: TGTGCCAGCACAGGACAGGGAGGATGGGGCTACACCTTC. Translated: CASTGQGGWGYTF.

This clone was seen a few times. The chain is built from TRBV28 and TRBJ1-1, with 8 bases fitting TRBD1. Germline trimming cut 6 bases from V and 8 bases from J; bases unmatched to any gene: 14. The CDR3 sequence is 15 residues long. In germline, CDR1 is MDHEN, CDR2 SYDVKM. The CDR3 region has the DNA TGTGCCAGCAGCCTAGCGGGGACAGGTAATTCCGAAGCTTTCTTT. Encoded protein: CASSLAGTGNSEAFF. The full variable domain, its missing parts supplied by reference TRBV28 and TRBJ1-1, is DVKVTQSSRYLVKRTGEKVFLECVQDMDHENMFWYRQDPGLGLRLIYFSYDVKMKEKGDIPEGYSVSREKKERFSLILESASTNQTSMYLCASSLAGTGNSEAFFGQGTRLTVV.

The rearrangement links TRBV7-2 to TRBJ2-1; weak D call: TRBD2 (6 bases). The CDR3 runs 16 residues. The germline CDR1 and CDR2 sequences are SGHTA and FQGNSA. The ends were cut back, 5 bases at V and 5 bases at J, with 19 bases in the middle. CDR3 sequence (DNA): TGTGCCAGCAGCGCACTGACTAGTTGGGCCGACAATGAGCAGTTCTTC. Amino acids: CASSALTSWADNEQFF.

The chain recombines TRBV9 with TRBJ2-5, with 9 nucleotides matching TRBD2. This CDR3 comprises 15 residues. V shed 4 bases, J shed 6 bases, and the junction held 10 bases outside the gene matches. Germline V gene sequence: CDR1 SGDLS, CDR2 YYNGEE. The CDR3 region is CASSHDAGGQKTQYF. DNA for the CDR3: TGTGCCAGCAGCCACGACGCGGGGGGGCAAAAGACCCAGTACTTC.

The chain recombines TRBV5-4 with TRBJ1-1; D perhaps matches TRBD1 (5 bases). Trimming shortened V by 4 bases and J by 1 base, and 8 bases separated the two germline ends. Germline assignment: CDR1 SGHNT and CDR2 YYREEE (reference sequence). The CDR3 is made up of 13 amino acids. The CDR3 region is CASSPQGNTEAFF. The DNA of the CDR3 is TGTGCCAGCAGCCCCCAGGGGAACACTGAAGCTTTCTTT.

The V gene is TRBV2, the J gene TRBJ1-3; 7 nucleotides match TRBD1. CDR3 size: 14 residues. With V trimmed by 7 bases and J by 0 bases, 3 bases remained unmatched. Germline V gives CDR1 SNHLY, CDR2 FYNNEI. The CDR3 here is CASTGQYSGNTIYF. The CDR3 DNA reads TGTGCCAGCACGGGACAGTACTCTGGAAACACCATATATTTT.

This clone was detected only once. This rearrangement joins TRBV18 to TRBJ1-1; the D gene is possibly TRBD1 (5 bases). The CDR3 runs 17 residues. In germline, CDR1 is KGHSH, CDR2 LQKENI. V gave up 1 base and J gave up 2 bases, with 17 bases separating them. This CDR3 is CASSPLTELQRNTEAFF. As DNA, the CDR3 is TGTGCCAGCTCACCACTGACAGAGCTTCAACGCAACACTGAAGCTTTCTTT. Full variable domain (rest looked up from reference TRBV18 and TRBJ1-1): NAGVMQNPRHLVRRRGQEARLRCSPMKGHSHVYWYRQLPEEGLKFMVYLQKENIIDESGMPKERFSAEFPKEGPSILRIQQVVRGDSAAYFCASSPLTELQRNTEAFFGQGTRLTVV.

The V gene is TRBV5-1, the J gene TRBJ2-1; 11 bases agree with TRBD2. In germline, CDR1 is SGHRS, CDR2 YFSETQ. Losses at the gene ends were 4 bases for V and 7 bases for J; bases not matched to a gene: 13. The CDR3 contains 17 residues. This chain's CDR3 is CASSATSGSRMSNEQFF. In DNA form, the CDR3 reads TGCGCCAGCAGCGCTACTAGCGGGAGTAGGATGAGTAATGAGCAGTTCTTC. Based on the CDR3 plus reference TRBV5-1 and TRBJ2-1, the full variable domain is KAGVTQTPRYLIKTRGQQVTLSCSPISGHRSVSWYQQTPGQGLQFLFEYFSETQRNKGNFPGRFSGRQFSNSRSEMNVSTLELGDSALYLCASSATSGSRMSNEQFFGPGTRLTVL.

The chain combines TRBV5-4 with TRBJ1-6, with unresolved D. This CDR3 spans 14 amino acids. The V gene lost 4 bases and the J gene lost 12 bases, with 17 bases spanning the gap. Germline V gene lookup returns CDR1 SGHNT and CDR2 YYREEE (reference sequence). CDR3 nucleotide sequence: TGTGCCAGCAGCCACCCTGGGAGCGTTAAACCCCTCCACTTT. This encodes CASSHPGSVKPLHF.

The J gene is TRBJ1-5, the V gene TRBV6-1; 9 bases are a match to TRBD1. The CDR3 consists of 16 residues. Germline-derived CDR1 and CDR2 are MNHNS and SASEGT. The trim removed 1 base at V and 7 bases at J, leaving 8 bases unmatched. The CDR3 protein is CASSEVGTGFFQPQHF. The DNA for the CDR3 is TGTGCCAGCAGTGAAGTCGGGACAGGGTTTTTCCAGCCCCAGCATTTT.

The CDR3 DNA is TGTGCCAGCAGCTTAGCGGCTAGCGGGAGTATCACAGATACGCAGTATTTT. Its protein is CASSLAASGSITDTQYF. The chain combines TRBV13 with TRBJ2-3, with 10 bases aligning to TRBD2. With V trimmed by 1 base and J by 2 bases, 6 bases remained unmatched. Germline assignment: CDR1 PRHDT and CDR2 FYEKMQ (reference sequence). CDR3 size: 17 residues.

The rearrangement uses TRBV5-8 and TRBJ1-3; D might be TRBD1 (5 bases). The CDR3 is 16 amino acids. V lost 3 bases and J lost 0, with 13 bases in between. Germline V gene lookup returns CDR1 SGHTS and CDR2 YDEGEE. CDR3 DNA sequence: TGTGCCAGCAGCTCGGGACTCCTTTCCTCTGGAAACACCATATATTTT. Translation: CASSSGLLSSGNTIYF. Supplemented by reference TRBV5-8 and TRBJ1-3, the full variable domain reads EAGVTQSPTHLIKTRGQQATLRCSPISGHTSVYWYQQALGLGLQFLLWYDEGEERNRGNFPPRFSGRQFPNYSSELNVNALELEDSALYLCASSSGLLSSGNTIYFGEGSWLTVV.

The chain combines TRBV30 with TRBJ1-2; D unclear. The length of the CDR3 is 18 residues. Trimming stripped 0 bases from V and 3 bases from J, with 23 bases between. Per the germline V gene, CDR1 is GTSNPN and CDR2 is SVGIG (reference sequence). The CDR3 sequence: CAWSVVGKWPPGDYGYTF. DNA for the CDR3: TGTGCCTGGAGTGTAGTTGGCAAATGGCCTCCAGGCGACTATGGCTACACCTTC.

The rearrangement joins TRBV18 to TRBJ1-1; D possibly corresponds to TRBD1 (6 bases). This CDR3 has 14 amino acids. Trimming took 6 bases from V and 5 from J, leaving 16 bases between them. CDR1 and CDR2 (germline): KGHSH, LQKENI. The CDR3: CASSREKTGTEAFF. The CDR3 region has the DNA TGTGCCAGCTCTCGAGAGAAAACAGGGACTGAAGCTTTCTTT. Full variable domain (remainder filled in from reference TRBV18 and TRBJ1-1): NAGVMQNPRHLVRRRGQEARLRCSPMKGHSHVYWYRQLPEEGLKFMVYLQKENIIDESGMPKERFSAEFPKEGPSILRIQQVVRGDSAAYFCASSREKTGTEAFFGQGTRLTVV.

V is TRBV28 and J is TRBJ2-1; TRBD2 matches at 10 bases. This CDR3 comprises 14 residues. CDR1 is MDHEN and CDR2 is SYDVKM in the germline V gene. With V trimmed by 7 bases and J by 9 bases, 9 bases remained unmatched. The CDR3 spells CASTDSGRVGEQFF. CDR3 DNA: TGTGCCAGCACCGACAGCGGGAGGGTTGGTGAGCAGTTCTTC.

The genes are TRBV19 and TRBJ2-5; possible D gene TRBD2, 7 bases. V dropped 7 bases and J dropped 4 bases, with 13 bases sitting between them. The CDR3 consists of 13 residues. Germline V gene sequence: CDR1 LNHDA, CDR2 SQIVND (reference sequence). Here the CDR3 DNA reads TGTGCCAGTAACGGGGGGCGGACAGAGACCCAGTACTTC. Translating it yields CASNGGRTETQYF.

V is TRBV4-2 and J is TRBJ2-3, with 7 positions matching TRBD2. This CDR3 contains 14 residues. From germline, CDR1 is LGHNA and CDR2 YNFKEQ. The V gene end was trimmed by 6 bases and the J gene end by 2 bases; junction bases not matched to a gene: 5. CDR3 loop: CASSGGLNTDTQYF. The DNA for the CDR3 is TGTGCCAGCAGTGGGGGACTAAACACAGATACGCAGTATTTT.

The rearrangement links TRBV7-2 to TRBJ1-2, with 9 bases that match TRBD1. This CDR3 is 15 amino acids long. Germline V gene lookup returns CDR1 SGHTA and CDR2 FQGNSA. With 5 bases clipped from V and 5 bases from J, the junction kept 9 bases outside the gene matches. The CDR3 loop is CASSPKTGGEYGYTF. The CDR3 DNA follows: TGTGCCAGCAGCCCAAAGACAGGGGGAGAATATGGCTACACCTTC. The full variable domain, its missing parts supplied by reference TRBV7-2 and TRBJ1-2, is GAGVSQSPSNKVTEKGKDVELRCDPISGHTALYWYRQSLGQGLEFLIYFQGNSAPDKSGLPSDRFSAERTGGSVSTLTIQRTQQEDSAVYLCASSPKTGGEYGYTFGSGTRLTVV.

This chain uses TRBV5-1 with TRBJ1-6, with D perhaps matching TRBD1 (6 bases). V shed 2 bases and J shed 7 bases, with 10 bases lying between them. This CDR3 has 14 amino acids. Germline loops: CDR1 SGHRS, CDR2 YFSETQ. In DNA, the CDR3 is TGCGCCAGCAGCTTACAGGGTGGGAATTCACCCCTCCACTTT. Protein product: CASSLQGGNSPLHF.

The chain has TRBV13 and TRBJ1-4; a possible D gene is TRBD1 (5 bases). The CDR3 spans 13 residues. CDR1 and CDR2 from the germline V gene are PRHDT and FYEKMQ (reference sequence). V lost 4 bases, J lost 10 bases, and 13 bases lay in between. The CDR3 reads CASSSGMSGKLFF. CDR3 sequence (DNA): TGTGCCAGCAGCTCAGGGATGAGCGGAAAACTGTTTTTT. The entire variable domain, with the rest obtained from reference TRBV13 and TRBJ1-4, is as follows: AAGVIQSPRHLIKEKRETATLKCYPIPRHDTVYWYQQGPGQDPQFLISFYEKMQSDKGSIPDRFSAQQFSDYHSELNMSSLELGDSALYFCASSSGMSGKLFFGSGTQLSVL.

This clone was seen ten or more times. The genes are TRBV6-2 or TRBV6-3 and TRBJ2-1; 10 bases are a match to TRBD2. Trimming cost V 6 bases and J 7 bases; bases outside gene matches: 12. The CDR3 sequence is 16 residues long. Germline CDR1 is MNHEY and CDR2 is SVGEGT. For the CDR3, the DNA is TGTGCCAGCAGCCCTAGCGGGAGAGTATCGGGGAATGAGCAGTTCTTC. It translates to CASSPSGRVSGNEQFF.

The V gene is TRBV5-1, the J gene TRBJ2-1; maybe TRBD2 (5 bases). The CDR3 contains 15 residues. Between the trimmed V and J ends, which lost 4 bases and 8 bases, there was a span of 19 bases. From germline, CDR1 is SGHRS and CDR2 YFSETQ. CDR3 residues: CASSIQAEGSDEQFF. Written as DNA, the CDR3 is TGCGCCAGCAGCATCCAGGCAGAGGGTTCGGATGAGCAGTTCTTC.

This sequence joins TRBV5-1 and TRBJ1-5; 12 nucleotides line up with TRBD1. V lost 7 bases, J lost 7 bases, and 9 bases stayed unmatched. Germline V lookup: CDR1 SGHRS, CDR2 YFSETQ. The CDR3 has 15 amino acids. CDR3 in DNA: TGCGCCAGCCGTCCCGGGACAGGGGGCGGACAGCCCCAGCATTTT. Encoded protein: CASRPGTGGGQPQHF. Full variable domain (missing parts from reference TRBV5-1 and TRBJ1-5): KAGVTQTPRYLIKTRGQQVTLSCSPISGHRSVSWYQQTPGQGLQFLFEYFSETQRNKGNFPGRFSGRQFSNSRSEMNVSTLELGDSALYLCASRPGTGGGQPQHFGDGTRLSIL.

This clone was counted a few times. This chain connects TRBV24-1 to TRBJ2-2, with D perhaps TRBD1 (6 bases). V was shortened by 8 bases and J by 5 bases, with 11 bases between the two germline ends. CDR3 length equals 13 residues. Germline V gives CDR1 KGHDR, CDR2 SFDVKD. CDR3 nucleotides: TGTGCCACCACCGGACAGCCTACCGGGGAGCTGTTTTTT. Translating gives CATTGQPTGELFF.

The V call is TRBV30, the J call TRBJ1-4; 9 nucleotides agree with TRBD1. Germline V gives CDR1 GTSNPN, CDR2 SVGIG (reference sequence). V shed 2 bases, J shed 7 bases, and the junction held 8 bases outside the gene matches. The CDR3 sequence is 15 residues long. CDR3 bases: TGTGCCTGGAGTTTTACCGGGACAGGGCCTGAAAAACTGTTTTTT. This codes for CAWSFTGTGPEKLFF.

This clone was recorded a few times. The gene calls are TRBV19 and TRBJ2-7; 11 bases are a match to TRBD2. V shed 11 bases, J shed 3 bases, and the junction held 18 bases outside the gene matches. The CDR3 sequence is 17 residues long. Germline CDR1 reads LNHDA; CDR2 reads SQIVND (reference sequence). The chain's CDR3 is CASMGQGIAGGIYEQYF. As DNA, the CDR3 is TGTGCCTCTATGGGGCAGGGAATAGCGGGAGGGATCTACGAGCAGTACTTC.

This clone was observed a single time. The chain combines TRBV19 with TRBJ2-7; TRBD2 aligns across 8 bases. The CDR3 is 15 amino acids. CDR1 is LNHDA and CDR2 is SQIVND in the germline V gene (reference sequence). J lost 2 bases, V lost 4 bases, and 7 bases had no gene match. Here the CDR3 DNA reads TGTGCCAGTAGTAAGCTAGCGGGCGCTCCCTACGAGCAGTACTTC. Translation gives CASSKLAGAPYEQYF.